This TCR beta chain was recorded in a study of shared clonotypes between healthy human individuals. Whole-study context: Contributing individuals were a couple of females and a few males aged 18 to 49.

With V trimmed by 6 bases and J by 2 bases, 2 bases remained unmatched. The CDR3 contains 13 residues. The germline V gene encodes CDR1 MDHEN and CDR2 SYDVKM. CD8 cells classed as naive were CD45RO-negative and positively selected for CCR7, excluding terminally differentiated effector memory CD45RA+ cells. The table came from immunoSEQ multiplex PCR; TCRdb's copy has only in-frame clones and leaves some out. Of a few hundred thousand clones listed, nearly 97% are singletons. The rearrangement uses TRBV28 and TRBJ2-7; 9 bases agree with TRBD2. Sequenced sample: naive CD8+ T cells sorted from blood. The clonotype originates from a woman aged 30 to 39 in good health. DNA of the CDR3: TGTGCCAGCAGGCCTAGCGGGACCTACGAGCAGTACTTC. It is translated as CASRPSGTYEQYF.